These T cell receptor beta chains were read from a single sample in a study of CD8+CD57+ T cells in acquired aplastic anemia. MiXCR, run by TCRdb on the reads, gives a single entry per CDR3 protein. The sample consists of approximately 150,000 distinct CDR3 sequences, more than 45% of them appearing once. Material for sequencing was sorted CD4+, CD8+, or CD8+CD57+ T cells (not recorded which) from PBMCs. Every receptor here comes from a human donor with aplastic anemia. CDR3s include the opening cysteine and the closing phenylalanine or tryptophan. The order of the fields is CDR3 DNA, CDR3 protein, J gene, D gene, clone size, V gene. D genes are given only for firm matches. Clone sizes are given selectively: once, few, many, or a class where the clone is expanded.

TGTGCCACCGAAATCAAGACTAGCGGGTACGAGCAGTACTTC	CATEIKTSGYEQYF	TRBJ2-7	TRBD2	-	TRBV10-3
TGTGCCACCAGCAGAGGGACAGATTACAATCAGCCCCAGCATTTT	CATSRGTDYNQPQHF	TRBJ1-5	-	many	TRBV15
TGTGCCACCTCAGGGGACAGGGGGCGAGGAGAGACCCAGTACTTC	CATSGDRGRGETQYF	TRBJ2-5	TRBD1	few	TRBV25-1
TGTGCCAGCAGTGTTCGGACACTACACAATGAGCAGTTCTTC	CASSVRTLHNEQFF	TRBJ2-1	-	many	TRBV2
TGTGCCAGTAGTCACCGTTCAGGTGCTTTCTTT	CASSHRSGAFF	TRBJ1-1	-	many	TRBV19
TGTGCCATCAGTGAGTCGATTGCGGGAGGATCCTACGAGCAGTACTTC	CAISESIAGGSYEQYF	TRBJ2-7	TRBD2	-	TRBV10-3
TGCAGTGCTAGAGTGGGACAGGAAGGTGCTTTCTTT	CSARVGQEGAFF	TRBJ1-1	TRBD1	-	TRBV20-1
TGTGCCAGCAGCCGTTCGGATGAAGCTTTCTTT	CASSRSDEAFF	TRBJ1-1	-	-	TRBV11-2
TGCAGTGCTAGAGACCGAATGGGCGTCGATAATTCACCCCTCCACTTT	CSARDRMGVDNSPLHF	TRBJ1-6	-	few	TRBV20-1
TGTGCCAGCTCACCACAGGACTCGGGGGGGACTGAAGCTTTCTTT	CASSPQDSGGTEAFF	TRBJ1-1	-	-	TRBV19
TGTGCCATCAGTGAGTCTACAGATTATGGCTACACCTTC	CAISESTDYGYTF	TRBJ1-2	-	many	TRBV10-3
TGTGCTAGCAGCCGTAGCGGGAGAAGTGAGCAGTTCTTC	CASSRSGRSEQFF	TRBJ2-1	TRBD2	many	TRBV7-7
TGTGCCAGCAGCTGGGGGACAGGGAAGACCGGGGAGCTGTTTTTT	CASSWGTGKTGELFF	TRBJ2-2	TRBD1	many	TRBV7-2
TGTGCCAGCAGTGAAGGGGGGGCGAACACTGAAGCTTTCTTT	CASSEGGANTEAFF	TRBJ1-1	-	-	TRBV6-1
TGTGCCAGCAGAGGACAGGGGGCGGGGGAGACCCAGTACTTC	CASRGQGAGETQYF	TRBJ2-5	TRBD1	-	TRBV12-3/TRBV12-4
TGCAGCGTTGAGGACAGGGCGCTCGGCTGGGGCTACACCTTC	CSVEDRALGWGYTF	TRBJ1-2	TRBD1	many	TRBV29-1
TGTGCCAGCAGTGAATACAGGGGGCTGATCGACGAGCAGTACTTC	CASSEYRGLIDEQYF	TRBJ2-7	TRBD1	many	TRBV2
TGCAGTGCTAGGTCTTACTACGAGCAGTACTTC	CSARSYYEQYF	TRBJ2-7	-	-	TRBV20-1
TGTGCCAGCAGGAGGGACAGGGGAATTTCCTATGGCTACACCTTC	CASRRDRGISYGYTF	TRBJ1-2	TRBD1	once	TRBV2
TGTGCCAGCAGCGCATGGGGAGGGTATGGCTACACCTTC	CASSAWGGYGYTF	TRBJ1-2	-	-	TRBV6-4
TGCAGTGCTAGCGGCCACAGTGAGCAGCTCTTC	CSASGHSEQLF	TRBJ2-1	-	-	TRBV20-1
TGTGCCAGCAGCCCGGACCCTAACTATGGCTACACCTTC	CASSPDPNYGYTF	TRBJ1-2	-	many	TRBV11-3
TGTGCCATCAGTGAGTCACCGGGACAGGGGAGTTCCGAGCAGTACTTC	CAISESPGQGSSEQYF	TRBJ2-7	TRBD1	once	TRBV10-3
TGTGCCAGCAGTGTTGCGGGGAAGCAGTACTTC	CASSVAGKQYF	TRBJ2-7	-	few	TRBV25-1
TGCAGTGCTAGTCGGGCCATCTCCTACGAGCAGTACTTC	CSASRAISYEQYF	TRBJ2-7	-	-	TRBV20-1
TGTGCCAGCAGTGAAGGTGCTCAGGAAGAGACCCAGTACTTC	CASSEGAQEETQYF	TRBJ2-5	-	-	TRBV25-1
TGTGCCAGCAGACGGACTAGCGGGCTCAATGAGCAGTTCTTC	CASRRTSGLNEQFF	TRBJ2-1	TRBD2	-	TRBV2
TGTGCCAGCAGCCCCGGGACAGGGGCAGGCGGCACCGGGGAGCTGTTTTTT	CASSPGTGAGGTGELFF	TRBJ2-2	TRBD1	-	TRBV12-3/TRBV12-4
TGTGCCATCAGTGAGTATGTATCGGGACAGAATGGCTACACCTTC	CAISEYVSGQNGYTF	TRBJ1-2	TRBD1	-	TRBV10-3
TGTGCCAGCAGCCCGGCGACAGGGATCTATGGCTACACCTTC	CASSPATGIYGYTF	TRBJ1-2	TRBD1	-	TRBV7-9
TGTGCCAGCAGTGCCCGGACAGGGGAACACGAGCAGTACTTC	CASSARTGEHEQYF	TRBJ2-7	TRBD1	-	TRBV2
TGTGCCAGCAGCTTAGTTACCCCCTCTGAAGCTTTCTTT	CASSLVTPSEAFF	TRBJ1-1	-	once	TRBV7-9
TGTGCCAGCAGCTTAGAAGGAGAAAACACTGAAGCTTTCTTT	CASSLEGENTEAFF	TRBJ1-1	-	many	TRBV7-9
TGTGCCAGCAGCTTGAGGACTAGCGGGCCCTCCTACAATGAGCAGTTCTTC	CASSLRTSGPSYNEQFF	TRBJ2-1	TRBD2	many	TRBV7-6
TGTGCCAGCAGTCGGGACAGGAGCTCCTATAATTCACCCCTCCACTTT	CASSRDRSSYNSPLHF	TRBJ1-6	TRBD1	many	TRBV6-1
TGTGCCAGCAGCTGGGCCACGGAGACCCAGTACTTC	CASSWATETQYF	TRBJ2-5	-	many	TRBV7-2
TGTGCCACCAGTGCCGGCCCTGGACGAGGCGAGCAGTACTTC	CATSAGPGRGEQYF	TRBJ2-7	-	-	TRBV24-1
TGTGCCAGCAGTGACGACAGGGAGGTGAATCAGCCCCAGCATTTT	CASSDDREVNQPQHF	TRBJ1-5	TRBD1	-	TRBV2
TGTGCCAGCAGTGAACCTGTGGGGCGCACAGAGACCCAGTACTTC	CASSEPVGRTETQYF	TRBJ2-5	-	once	TRBV2
TGCAGTGCTTCGGGACTAGCGGGGGACAGCACAGATACGCAGTATTTT	CSASGLAGDSTDTQYF	TRBJ2-3	TRBD2	-	TRBV20-1
TGTGCCACCAGCAGAGATCAGGCAGGGGGCTACGAGCAGTACTTC	CATSRDQAGGYEQYF	TRBJ2-7	TRBD1	few	TRBV15
TGTGCCAGCATGGGCGGCGAACTCGGAAACACCATATATTTT	CASMGGELGNTIYF	TRBJ1-3	-	few	TRBV6-1
TGTGCCAGCAGCGCGGGGATCGGGAATGGCTACACCTTC	CASSAGIGNGYTF	TRBJ1-2	-	many	TRBV5-4
TGCAGTGCTAGAGATCCTCGGGGGTTCGAGCAGTACTTC	CSARDPRGFEQYF	TRBJ2-7	-	-	TRBV20-1
TGTGCCAGCAGTTTAACAGGGGGTACGCCCCAGCATTTT	CASSLTGGTPQHF	TRBJ1-5	TRBD1	many	TRBV27
TGTGCCATTAAACAGGGTAATGAAGCTTTCTTT	CAIKQGNEAFF	TRBJ1-1	-	-	TRBV10-3
TGTGCCAGCAGTTACAGCGGGGAGAACCAGTACTTC	CASSYSGENQYF	TRBJ2-5	TRBD2	-	TRBV2
TGCAGCGTCGGGGAGTTCACAGATACGCAGTATTTT	CSVGEFTDTQYF	TRBJ2-3	-	-	TRBV29-1
TGCAGCGTTGAAACGGGACAGGGATTAAAAGAGACCCAGTACTTC	CSVETGQGLKETQYF	TRBJ2-5	TRBD1	few	TRBV29-1
TGTGCCAGCAGCTTCACTAGCGGGGGAGAGGATGGCTACACCTTC	CASSFTSGGEDGYTF	TRBJ1-2	-	-	TRBV7-6
TGCAGTGCTAGAGATATGGGCAGGGACGAAAAACTGTTTTTT	CSARDMGRDEKLFF	TRBJ1-4	-	many	TRBV20-1
TGCAGCGTTGAAGCCACCCTGGGGGGCAGGTACGAGCAGTACTTC	CSVEATLGGRYEQYF	TRBJ2-7	-	-	TRBV29-1
TGTGCCAGCAGTACCGGGACAGGGGGACACGAGCAGTACTTC	CASSTGTGGHEQYF	TRBJ2-7	TRBD1	-	TRBV9
TGTGCCAGCATCGGGGATACCTATGGCTACACCTTC	CASIGDTYGYTF	TRBJ1-2	-	many	TRBV2
TGCAGTGCTCCAGACAGGTCCTCTGGAAACACCATATATTTT	CSAPDRSSGNTIYF	TRBJ1-3	-	many	TRBV20-1
TGCAGTGCTAGAGATTGGGGCGGGGGGTCCTACGAGCAGTACTTC	CSARDWGGGSYEQYF	TRBJ2-7	TRBD2	-	TRBV20-1
TGCGCCAGCAGCCAAGGGACCGGGCTGGACATTCGGTACTTC	CASSQGTGLDIRYF	TRBJ2-4	-	-	TRBV4-1